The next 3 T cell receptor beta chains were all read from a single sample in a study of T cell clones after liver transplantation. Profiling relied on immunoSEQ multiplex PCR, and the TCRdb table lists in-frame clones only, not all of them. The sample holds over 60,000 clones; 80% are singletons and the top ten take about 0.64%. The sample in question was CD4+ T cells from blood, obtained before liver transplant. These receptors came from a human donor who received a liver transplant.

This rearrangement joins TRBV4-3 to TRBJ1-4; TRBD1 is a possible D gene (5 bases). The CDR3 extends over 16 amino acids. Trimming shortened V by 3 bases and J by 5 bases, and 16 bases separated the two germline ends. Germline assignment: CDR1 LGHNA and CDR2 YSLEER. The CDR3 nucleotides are TGCGCCAGCAGCCAGACTGTGGGACGGGGAAATGAAAAACTGTTTTTT. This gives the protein CASSQTVGRGNEKLFF.

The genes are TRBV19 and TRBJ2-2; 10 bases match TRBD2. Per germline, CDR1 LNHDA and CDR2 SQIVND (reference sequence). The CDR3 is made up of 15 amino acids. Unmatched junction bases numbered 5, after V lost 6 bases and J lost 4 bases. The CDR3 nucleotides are TGTGCCAGTAGAAGCGGGAGGGTTCGCACCGGGGAGCTGTTTTTT. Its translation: CASRSGRVRTGELFF.

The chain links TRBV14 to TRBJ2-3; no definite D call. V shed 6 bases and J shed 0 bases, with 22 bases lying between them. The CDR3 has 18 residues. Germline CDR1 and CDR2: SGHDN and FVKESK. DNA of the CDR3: TGTGCCAGCAGTTTTGGATGGTCCACAGTGTCTAGCACAGATACGCAGTATTTT. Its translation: CASSFGWSTVSSTDTQYF.